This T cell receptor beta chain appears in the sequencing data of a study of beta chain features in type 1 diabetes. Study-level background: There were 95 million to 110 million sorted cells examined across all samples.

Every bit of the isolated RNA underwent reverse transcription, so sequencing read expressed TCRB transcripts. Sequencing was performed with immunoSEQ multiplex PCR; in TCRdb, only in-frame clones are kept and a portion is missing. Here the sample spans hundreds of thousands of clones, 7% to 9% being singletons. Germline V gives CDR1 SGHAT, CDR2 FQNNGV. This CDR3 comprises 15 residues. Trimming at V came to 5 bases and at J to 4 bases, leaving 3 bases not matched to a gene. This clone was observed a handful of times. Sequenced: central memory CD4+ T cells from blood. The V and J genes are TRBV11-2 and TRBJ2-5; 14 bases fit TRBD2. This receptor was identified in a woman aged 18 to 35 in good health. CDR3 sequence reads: CASSPGLAGVETQYF. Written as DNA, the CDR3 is TGTGCCAGCAGCCCGGGACTAGCGGGAGTAGAGACCCAGTACTTC.